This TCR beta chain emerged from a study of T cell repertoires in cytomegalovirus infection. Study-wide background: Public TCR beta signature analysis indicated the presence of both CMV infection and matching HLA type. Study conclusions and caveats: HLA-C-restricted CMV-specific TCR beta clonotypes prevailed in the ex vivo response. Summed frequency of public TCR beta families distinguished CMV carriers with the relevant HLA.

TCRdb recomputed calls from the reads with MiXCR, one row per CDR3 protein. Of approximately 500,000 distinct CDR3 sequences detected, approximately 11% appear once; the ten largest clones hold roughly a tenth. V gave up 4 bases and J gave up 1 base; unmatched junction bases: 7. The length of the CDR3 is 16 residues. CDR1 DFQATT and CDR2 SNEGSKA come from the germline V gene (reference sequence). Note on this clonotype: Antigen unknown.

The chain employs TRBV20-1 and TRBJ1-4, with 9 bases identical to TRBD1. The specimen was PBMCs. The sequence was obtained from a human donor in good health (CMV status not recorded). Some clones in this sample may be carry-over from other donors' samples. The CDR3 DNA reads TGCAGTGCTACCCCTACAGGGGGCAAAACTAATGAAAAACTGTTTTTT. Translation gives CSATPTGGKTNEKLFF.